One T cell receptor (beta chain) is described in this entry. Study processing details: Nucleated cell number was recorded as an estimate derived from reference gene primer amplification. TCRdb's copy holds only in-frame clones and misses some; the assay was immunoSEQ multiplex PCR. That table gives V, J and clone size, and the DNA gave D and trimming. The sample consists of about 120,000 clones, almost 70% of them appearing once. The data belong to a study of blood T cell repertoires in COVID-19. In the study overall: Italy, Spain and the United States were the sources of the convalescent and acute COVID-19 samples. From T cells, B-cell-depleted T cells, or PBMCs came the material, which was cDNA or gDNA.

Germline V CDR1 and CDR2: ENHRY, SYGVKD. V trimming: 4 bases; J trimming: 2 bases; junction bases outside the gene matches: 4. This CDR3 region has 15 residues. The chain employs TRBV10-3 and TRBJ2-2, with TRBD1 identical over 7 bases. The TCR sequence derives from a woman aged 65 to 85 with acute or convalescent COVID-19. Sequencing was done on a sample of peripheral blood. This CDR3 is CAISGQGQNTGELFF. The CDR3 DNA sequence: TGTGCCATCAGTGGACAGGGACAAAACACCGGGGAGCTGTTTTTT.